One and the same sample provided the 12 T cell receptor beta chains below, sequenced in a study of T cells in Graves' hyperthyroidism and ophthalmopathy. RNA transcripts were the template for amplifying TCR beta CDR3 regions. HTBI primers were used for first-round RT-PCR of the TCR CDR3. TCRdb recomputed calls from the multiplex PCR reads with MiXCR, one row per CDR3 protein. The data contain 600,000 to 700,000 distinct CDR3 sequences, 40% to 55% of them singletons. The sample was peripheral blood or thyroid tissue (not recorded which). The receptor set was obtained from an adult man with Graves' disease, either hyperthyroidism or ophthalmopathy (not recorded which).

V and J are TRBV20-1 and TRBJ1-2, with 8 bases aligning to TRBD1. The ends lost 2 bases at V and 7 bases at J; junction bases unmatched: 12. This CDR3 is 15 amino acids long. Germline V gene lookup returns CDR1 DFQATT and CDR2 SNEGSKA (reference sequence). This CDR3 reads CSARTPDRGSRGYTF. The CDR3 region has the DNA TGCAGTGCTAGAACGCCAGACAGGGGTTCGCGTGGCTACACCTTC.

The gene calls are TRBV2 and TRBJ1-5, with unresolved D. This CDR3 has 18 residues. CDR1 is SNHLY and CDR2 is FYNNEI in the germline V gene. V lost 2 bases and J 6 bases, leaving 23 bases between the germline ends. CDR3 bases: TGTGCCAGCAGTGAACCCGGGCGGAGGGAGGTGGCAAGTCAGCCCCAGCATTTT. Its translation: CASSEPGRREVASQPQHF.

V usage is TRBV30 and J usage is TRBJ1-1; a possible D gene is TRBD1 (6 bases). Germline V gives CDR1 GTSNPN, CDR2 SVGIG (reference sequence). The V end was cut by 2 bases, the J end by 2 bases, with 9 bases between. This CDR3 region has 13 residues. The CDR3 spells CAWSWGPNTEAFF. The CDR3 DNA sequence: TGTGCCTGGAGTTGGGGGCCAAACACTGAAGCTTTCTTT.

The chain uses TRBV5-6 and TRBJ1-1; no clear D gene. CDR1 is SGHDT, CDR2 YYEEEE, per germline. Trimming took 3 bases from V and 0 from J, leaving 15 bases between them. CDR3 length: 16 residues. CDR3 in DNA: TGTGCCAGCAGCTACTACAGAGAACTCCTGAACACTGAAGCTTTCTTT. Translation gives CASSYYRELLNTEAFF. Variable domain in full (rest from reference TRBV5-6 and TRBJ1-1): DAGVTQSPTHLIKTRGQQVTLRCSPKSGHDTVSWYQQALGQGPQFIFQYYEEEERQRGNFPDRFSGHQFPNYSSELNVNALLLGDSALYLCASSYYRELLNTEAFFGQGTRLTVV.

V is TRBV12-3 or TRBV12-4 and J is TRBJ1-4; D gene uncertain. V gave up 2 bases and J gave up 3 bases, with 7 bases separating them. This CDR3 region has 14 residues. CDR3 nucleotide sequence: TGTGCCAGCAGTTTATTACTAGCTAATGAAAAACTGTTTTTT. Protein product: CASSLLLANEKLFF.

This clonotype appeared a few times. The rearrangement joins TRBV5-1 to TRBJ1-4, with D uncertain. V shed 4 bases and J shed 7 bases, with 17 bases lying between them. The germline CDR1 and CDR2 sequences are SGHRS and YFSETQ. This CDR3 spans 15 amino acids. CDR3 sequence reads: CASSPSGSGGEKLFF. CDR3 in DNA: TGCGCCAGCAGCCCGTCCGGAAGTGGAGGTGAAAAACTGTTTTTT. The full variable domain, rest sourced from reference TRBV5-1 and TRBJ1-4, is KAGVTQTPRYLIKTRGQQVTLSCSPISGHRSVSWYQQTPGQGLQFLFEYFSETQRNKGNFPGRFSGRQFSNSRSEMNVSTLELGDSALYLCASSPSGSGGEKLFFGSGTQLSVL.

This clonotype was recorded many times. V usage is TRBV29-1 and J usage is TRBJ2-7, with D possibly being TRBD1 (6 bases). V was clipped by 1 base and J by 3 bases, with 19 bases between them. Germline V CDR1 and CDR2: SQVTM, ANQGSEA. The CDR3 is made up of 16 amino acids. This CDR3 reads CSVEGGTGQGNYEQYF. As DNA, the CDR3 is TGCAGCGTTGAAGGGGGGACGGGACAAGGAAACTACGAGCAGTACTTC.

The chain employs TRBV20-1 and TRBJ2-2, with TRBD2 matching 8 bases. There are 17 residues in the CDR3. V shed 3 bases and J 3 bases; nucleotides not matched to a gene: 12. Germline V gives CDR1 DFQATT, CDR2 SNEGSKA (reference sequence). CDR3 bases: TGCAGTGCTAGGGACCCCTCAGCGGGGGCCCACACCGGGGAGCTGTTTTTT. Translation gives CSARDPSAGAHTGELFF.

This clonotype was counted many times. The rearrangement joins TRBV29-1 to TRBJ1-1; no clear D gene. The V end lost 2 bases, the J end lost 5 bases, and 12 bases lay between the germline ends. In germline, CDR1 is SQVTM, CDR2 ANQGSEA. There are 13 residues in the CDR3. The CDR3 loop is CSVEKPRVTEAFF. CDR3 sequence (DNA): TGCAGCGTTGAAAAACCAAGGGTTACTGAAGCTTTCTTT.

The chain carries TRBV7-4 and TRBJ1-5; TRBD1 might be the D (6 bases). This CDR3 is 14 amino acids long. Germline loops: CDR1 SGHVT, CDR2 SQSDAQ. With 6 bases removed from V and 11 bases from J, the gap between germline ends came to 20 bases. The CDR3 loop is CASSFMGPGQSQHF. The CDR3 DNA reads as TGTGCCAGCAGTTTTATGGGGCCTGGACAGTCCCAGCATTTT.

The V and J genes are TRBV7-3 and TRBJ1-6, with 7 bases fitting TRBD1. V lost 5 bases, J lost 0 bases, and 7 bases stayed unmatched. This CDR3 has 17 residues. CDR1 and CDR2 (germline): SGHTA, FQGTGA. CDR3 region: CASSGGQLFSYNSPLHF. Here the CDR3 DNA reads TGTGCCAGCAGCGGGGGACAGTTATTCTCCTATAATTCACCCCTCCACTTT.

The rearrangement uses TRBV7-9 and TRBJ2-7; the D is unclear. From germline, CDR1 is SEHNR and CDR2 FQNEAQ (reference sequence). CDR3 length equals 14 residues. The V gene lost 1 base and the J gene lost 4 bases, with 11 bases spanning the gap. The CDR3 is CASSLDGFPYEQYF. CDR3 coding DNA: TGTGCCAGCAGCTTAGACGGATTTCCTTACGAGCAGTACTTC.